This record looks at one T cell receptor beta chain sequence and its context. Its antigen remains unknown. These data originate in a study of graft-versus-host responses after intestinal transplantation. Study context: Recipients across the board were started on anti-thymocyte globulin induction, then kept on tacrolimus and steroids for two to three years. Whole-study results and caveats: HvG clone declines early post-transplant were associated with peak circulating GvH levels. Patients who carried graft-donor T cell macrochimerism also had high graft-versus-host to host-versus-graft clonal ratios in their allografts. GvH clones surfaced in recipient marrow, some emerging earlier in ileum or blood.

Sequencing used immunoSEQ multiplex PCR; TCRdb keeps in-frame clones, though not all of them. The sample has about 94,000 clones, 91% seen once. This TCR derives from a human donor who received an intestinal transplant. The specimen comprised unstimulated CD8+ T cells sorted from spleen or lymph node cells, sampled before intestinal transplant.

The CDR3 coding sequence is TGCGCCAGCAGCCAGCGGGCCTCGGATAGTTTTTACGAGCAGTACTTC. This encodes CASSQRASDSFYEQYF. The chain employs TRBV4-1 and TRBJ2-7; maybe TRBD2 (5 bases). The CDR3 is made up of 16 amino acids. CDR1 and CDR2 from the germline V gene are MGHRA and YSYEKL. V dropped 3 bases and J dropped 4 bases, with 19 bases sitting between them.